The 28 T cell receptor beta chains below all came from one sample that was sequenced in a study of T cell changes during pregnancy in multiple sclerosis. Method: immunoSEQ multiplex PCR; TCRdb's copy keeps in-frame clones and lacks some. The repertoire holds 50,000 to 60,000 clones, 75% to 90% seen once, with 0.55% to 0.6% in the top ten. Source: CD4+ T cells from peripheral blood mononuclear cells, taken in the first trimester of pregnancy. These receptors originate from a female donor with multiple sclerosis, enrolled in a pregnancy study.

This chain links TRBV14 with TRBJ2-6; 7 positions match TRBD2. Looked up from germline, CDR1 is SGHDN and CDR2 is FVKESK. This CDR3 comprises 19 residues. V shed 3 bases, J shed 0 bases, and the junction held 11 bases outside the gene matches. The CDR3 region has the DNA TGTGCCAGCAGCCAGAAGGTAGCGGGCGGATACTCTGGGGCCAACGTCCTGACTTTC. Its protein product is CASSQKVAGGYSGANVLTF. The full variable domain, with the rest looked up from reference TRBV14 and TRBJ2-6, is EAGVTQFPSHSVIEKGQTVTLRCDPISGHDNLYWYRRVMGKEIKFLLHFVKESKQDESGMPNNRFLAERTGGTYSTLKVQPAELEDSGVYFCASSQKVAGGYSGANVLTFGAGSRLTVL.

This clone has only a few counts. The gene calls are TRBV30 and TRBJ1-1; D is unresolved. Germline V CDR1 and CDR2: GTSNPN, SVGIG (reference sequence). Trimming removed 5 bases at V and 5 bases at J, with 15 bases between. There are 13 residues in the CDR3. The CDR3 sequence is CAWAGPRETEAFF. CDR3 sequence (DNA): TGTGCCTGGGCCGGGCCAAGGGAGACTGAAGCTTTCTTT.

This clone appeared once. CDR3 sequence (DNA): TGTGCCAGCAGTCCCCGAGGGACCCAGTACTTC. Its protein product is CASSPRGTQYF. The chain uses TRBV28 and TRBJ2-5, with no clear D. There are 11 residues in the CDR3. Germline-derived CDR1 and CDR2 are MDHEN and SYDVKM. Deletions cut 5 bases from V and 7 bases from J, with 8 bases between.

This chain links TRBV7-6 with TRBJ2-1; 13 bases agree with TRBD2. CDR3 size: 17 residues. After removal of 1 base from V and 4 bases from J, the junction contained 4 bases not matched to a gene. Germline V gene lookup returns CDR1 SGHVS and CDR2 FNYEAQ. The CDR3 bases are TGTGCCAGCAGCTTAGGTCGGACTAGCGGGAGTTACAATGAGCAGTTCTTC. Protein sequence: CASSLGRTSGSYNEQFF. Combining the CDR3 with reference TRBV7-6 and TRBJ2-1 gives the whole variable domain GAGVSQSPRYKVTKRGQDVALRCDPISGHVSLYWYRQALGQGPEFLTYFNYEAQQDKSGLPNDRFSAERPEGSISTLTIQRTEQRDSAMYRCASSLGRTSGSYNEQFFGPGTRLTVL.

This chain uses TRBV12-1 with TRBJ2-7; the table's D call of TRBD1 was not tested on the DNA. TRBV12-1 is a documented pseudogene. The CDR3 is made up of 16 amino acids. CDR3 bases: TGTGCCAGCAGCACGGGCGTAAGGGGAAGTACCTACGAGCAGTACTTC. Translation gives CASSTGVRGSTYEQYF.

The rearrangement links TRBV6-1 to TRBJ1-2, with 7 bases lining up with TRBD1. CDR3 length: 14 amino acids. Germline V lookup: CDR1 MNHNS, CDR2 SASEGT. V shed 7 bases and J 5 bases; nucleotides not matched to a gene: 10. The CDR3 region is CASMWGTVSYGYTF. Here the CDR3 DNA reads TGTGCCAGCATGTGGGGGACAGTATCTTATGGCTACACCTTC.

The chain couples TRBV27 to TRBJ1-4; 7 positions match TRBD1. The CDR3 has 16 residues. Germline-derived CDR1 and CDR2 are MNHEY and SMNVEV (reference sequence). Trimming removed 5 bases from V and 3 bases from J; junction bases left unmatched: 9. This CDR3 is CASSLHTGVANEKLFF. CDR3 DNA: TGTGCCAGCAGTCTCCACACAGGGGTGGCTAATGAAAAACTGTTTTTT. Looking up the rest from reference TRBV27 and TRBJ1-4 gives the full variable domain: EAQVTQNPRYLITVTGKKLTVTCSQNMNHEYMSWYRQDPGLGLRQIYYSMNVEVTDKGDVPEGYKVSRKEKRNFPLILESPSPNQTSLYFCASSLHTGVANEKLFFGSGTQLSVL.

This clone has a handful of counts. The chain links TRBV6-6 to TRBJ2-7; 13 nucleotides line up with TRBD2. V was clipped by 7 bases and J by 5 bases; unmatched bases: 11. The CDR3 loop spans 16 amino acids. Germline V lookup: CDR1 MNHNY, CDR2 SVGAGI (reference sequence). DNA for the CDR3: TGTGCCAGCACCGGGACTAGCGGGATACCCCTCCACGAGCAGTACTTC. It is translated as CASTGTSGIPLHEQYF.

V gene TRBV5-5 combines with J gene TRBJ2-7; TRBD1 matches at 11 bases. Trimming removed 4 bases from V and 2 bases from J; junction bases left unmatched: 2. This CDR3 is built from 14 residues. Looked up from germline, CDR1 is SGHKS and CDR2 is YYEKEE (reference sequence). This chain's CDR3 is CASSLGQGAYEQYF. In nucleotides, the CDR3 is TGTGCCAGCAGCCTGGGACAGGGGGCCTACGAGCAGTACTTC.

The chain has TRBV18 and TRBJ1-5; D is ambiguous. The V end lost 4 bases, the J end lost 9 bases, and 10 bases lay between the germline ends. The CDR3 length is 12 residues. CDR1 and CDR2 from the germline V gene are KGHSH and LQKENI. CDR3 sequence reads: CASSRWEGPQHF. CDR3 sequence (DNA): TGTGCCAGCTCACGCTGGGAGGGGCCCCAGCATTTT.

The CDR3 is CASSPTSGTYEQYF. The CDR3 DNA sequence: TGTGCCAGCTCACCCACTAGCGGTACCTACGAGCAGTACTTC. The genes are TRBV18 and TRBJ2-7, with 8 positions matching TRBD2. Trimming took 3 bases from V and 2 from J; bases not matched to a gene: 3. CDR1 and CDR2 from the germline V gene are KGHSH and LQKENI. The CDR3 runs 14 residues.

This rearrangement joins TRBV7-8 to TRBJ1-4; maybe TRBD1 (6 bases). This CDR3 region has 15 residues. Trimming took off 1 base at V and 8 bases at J, with 14 bases between the two ends. Germline V lookup: CDR1 SGHVS, CDR2 FQNEAQ. CDR3 sequence: CASSLGQARLEKLFF. In nucleotides, the CDR3 is TGTGCCAGCAGCTTAGGACAGGCCCGACTCGAAAAACTGTTTTTT.

The CDR3 nucleotides read TGTGCTCCAACCCGGACTAGCCGGATCCGAGAGACCCAGTACTTC. This codes for CAPTRTSRIRETQYF. The chain uses TRBV21-1 and TRBJ2-5; the DNA was not used to check the table's D call, TRBD2. TRBV21-1 is listed as a pseudogene. The CDR3 sequence is 15 residues long.

In this sample, this clone turned up once. Compared with germline, one end of the junction differs, possibly owing to a read error. The chain recombines TRBV7-7 with TRBJ1-4; maybe TRBD1 (6 bases). The CDR3 is 15 amino acids. Per the germline V gene, CDR1 is SSHAT and CDR2 is FNYEAQ (reference sequence). CDR3 region: CASSPQDSPGGKLFF. CDR3 in DNA: TGTGCTAGCAGCCCTCAGGACAGCCCAGGAGGAAAACTGTTTTTT.

V gene TRBV18 combines with J gene TRBJ1-1; 8 bases map to TRBD1. The germline V gene encodes CDR1 KGHSH and CDR2 LQKENI. The CDR3 covers 16 residues. V shed 2 bases, J shed 5 bases, and the junction held 10 bases outside the gene matches. The CDR3 here is CASSPTPPDRGTEAFF. The CDR3 coding sequence is TGTGCCAGCTCACCAACTCCACCAGACAGGGGTACTGAAGCTTTCTTT.

The gene calls are TRBV4-3 and TRBJ2-5; 10 bases are shared with TRBD1. V was clipped by 4 bases and J by 3 bases; unmatched bases: 8. Germline CDR1 reads LGHNA; CDR2 reads YSLEER. This CDR3 is 16 amino acids long. CDR3 amino acids: CASSRSVGTGEETQYF. CDR3 coding DNA: TGCGCCAGCAGCCGAAGCGTTGGGACAGGGGAAGAGACCCAGTACTTC.

The chain employs TRBV4-1 and TRBJ2-2; D may be TRBD1 (6 bases). The ends were cut back, 3 bases at V and 4 bases at J, with 9 bases in the middle. There are 14 residues in the CDR3. Looked up from germline, CDR1 is MGHRA and CDR2 is YSYEKL. CDR3 in amino acids: CASSQGHFTGELFF. The CDR3, as DNA: TGCGCCAGCAGCCAGGGACACTTCACCGGGGAGCTGTTTTTT.

This sequence joins TRBV9 and TRBJ2-6; 14 nucleotides match TRBD2. Germline V gene lookup returns CDR1 SGDLS and CDR2 YYNGEE. This CDR3 contains 20 residues. The V and J ends lost 0 bases and 1 base, in that order; junction bases with no gene match: 6. CDR3 DNA sequence: TGTGCCAGCAGCGTAGCAGGGACTAGCGGGAGAGGGTCTGGGGCCAACGTCCTGACTTTC. Its protein is CASSVAGTSGRGSGANVLTF.

The chain couples TRBV7-2 to TRBJ1-6; D unclear. The CDR3 consists of 14 residues. Germline lookup yields CDR1 SGHTA and CDR2 FQGNSA. V was cut by 2 bases and J by 9 bases, with 11 bases left in between. The CDR3, as DNA: TGTGCCAGCAGCTTATATAAGAGTAGTTCACCCCTCCACTTT. Translating it yields CASSLYKSSSPLHF.

This clone came up a few times. The chain has TRBV18 and TRBJ1-6; the D is unclear. The CDR3 has 16 residues. Trimming removed 2 bases at V and 5 bases at J, with 13 bases between. The V gene's germline CDR1 is KGHSH and CDR2 LQKENI. The CDR3 sequence is CASSPTGKGNNSPLHF. The CDR3 DNA reads TGTGCCAGCTCACCAACCGGGAAAGGGAATAATTCACCCCTCCACTTT.

This clone occurred once. The chain combines TRBV5-6 with TRBJ2-5, with TRBD2 matching over 10 bases. V gave up 0 bases and J gave up 6 bases; unmatched junction bases: 8. The CDR3 covers 16 residues. The germline V gene encodes CDR1 SGHDT and CDR2 YYEEEE. The CDR3 DNA is TGTGCCAGCAGCTTGGTTGCTAGCGGGGGCCCGAAGACCCAGTACTTC. Its protein is CASSLVASGGPKTQYF.

The chain couples TRBV7-9 to TRBJ2-1, with a possible D match to TRBD1 (6 bases). Trimming took 0 bases from V and 5 from J, leaving 17 bases between them. Germline CDR1 is SEHNR and CDR2 is FQNEAQ (reference sequence). This CDR3 region has 17 residues. This CDR3 reads CASSLAEGTKTNNEQFF. As DNA, the CDR3 is TGTGCCAGCAGCTTAGCAGAAGGGACAAAGACTAACAATGAGCAGTTCTTC.

The V gene is TRBV6-1, the J gene TRBJ2-1, with 11 bases aligning to TRBD2. Germline loops: CDR1 MNHNS, CDR2 SASEGT. This CDR3 has 15 residues. Unmatched junction bases numbered 5, after V lost 5 bases and J lost 5 bases. The CDR3 loop is CASSFSGGGNNEQFF. Written as DNA, the CDR3 is TGTGCCAGCAGTTTTAGCGGGGGGGGAAACAATGAGCAGTTCTTC.

The CDR3 DNA reads TGCGCCAGCAGCCAACTGCCAGCCGGGACAGGGAAACAGCCCCAGCATTTT. This gives the protein CASSQLPAGTGKQPQHF. The V gene is TRBV4-1, the J gene TRBJ1-5; 9 bases are shared with TRBD1. The CDR3 is 17 amino acids. The V and J ends lost 2 bases and 7 bases, in that order; junction bases with no gene match: 12. CDR1 is MGHRA, CDR2 YSYEKL, per germline.

The genes are TRBV5-5 and TRBJ1-3; no clear D gene. The CDR3 runs 15 residues. CDR1 and CDR2 (germline): SGHKS, YYEKEE (reference sequence). V was cut by 4 bases and J by 0 bases, with 11 bases left in between. The CDR3 here is CASSVSPSSGNTIYF. The CDR3 nucleotides read TGTGCCAGCAGCGTTTCTCCCAGCTCTGGAAACACCATATATTTT.

The CDR3 loop is CASTTGTDTQYF. CDR3 nucleotide sequence: TGTGCCAGTACTACGGGCACAGATACGCAGTATTTT. V usage is TRBV19 and J usage is TRBJ2-3; unclear D gene. The germline CDR1 and CDR2 sequences are LNHDA and SQIVND (reference sequence). The CDR3 spans 12 residues. V gave up 7 bases and J gave up 1 base, with 6 bases separating them.

This clone was recorded only once. One end of the junction is discordant with germline, which a read error may explain. The chain recombines TRBV9 with TRBJ1-1, with D possibly being TRBD1 (6 bases). The CDR3 covers 15 residues. Germline lookup yields CDR1 SGDLS and CDR2 YYNGEE. CDR3 in amino acids: CASSVGRGKNAEAFF. For the CDR3, the DNA is TGTGCCAGCAGCGTAGGCAGGGGCAAGAACGCTGAAGCTTTCTTT. The full variable domain, completed using reference TRBV9 and TRBJ1-1, is DSGVTQTPKHLITATGQRVTLRCSPRSGDLSVYWYQQSLDQGLQFLIQYYNGEERAKGNILERFSAQQFPDLHSELNLSSLELGDSALYFCASSVGRGKNAEAFFGQGTRLTVV.

This chain links TRBV5-1 with TRBJ2-7, with a weak D call TRBD1 (6 bases). The V end was cut by 2 bases, the J end by 2 bases, with 11 bases between. The CDR3 contains 14 residues. CDR1 and CDR2 from the germline V gene are SGHRS and YFSETQ. The DNA of the CDR3 is TGCGCCAGCAGCTTCGCAGGGGAACCCTACGAGCAGTACTTC. This sequence encodes CASSFAGEPYEQYF.